What follows are 27 T cell receptor beta chains derived from one specimen sequenced in a study of patients and donors after allogeneic stem cell transplantation. TCRdb reprocessed the RT-PCR reads via MiXCR and lists one record per CDR3 protein. Here the sample spans about 400,000 distinct CDR3 sequences, more than 15% being singletons. Sequences were obtained from blood, either unsorted or a sorted T cell fraction (not recorded which). The receptors here all came from a human donor who was either an allogeneic HSCT recipient or a stem cell or donor lymphocyte infusion donor (not recorded which). It is not recorded whose cells these are; they may come from a transplant donor.

The rearrangement uses TRBV20-1 and TRBJ2-7; the match to TRBD1 covers 11 bases. Per germline, CDR1 DFQATT and CDR2 SNEGSKA (reference sequence). V lost 3 bases to trimming and J lost 5 bases; unmatched junction nucleotides: 6. CDR3 length equals 14 residues. The CDR3 loop is CSASGGTGGNEQYF. For the CDR3, the DNA is TGCAGTGCTAGTGGGGGGACAGGGGGAAACGAGCAGTACTTC.

This clonotype was found many times. The J gene is TRBJ1-2, the V gene TRBV12-3 or TRBV12-4; D unclear. The CDR3 sequence is 13 residues long. The germline V and J ends were trimmed by 5 bases and 5 bases, with 12 bases remaining between them. The CDR3 reads CASSRASVYGYTF. Written as DNA, the CDR3 is TGTGCCAGCAGTCGAGCCTCCGTTTATGGCTACACCTTC.

V usage is TRBV6-2 or TRBV6-3 and J usage is TRBJ2-1; 10 bases agree with TRBD2. The CDR3 totals 18 residues. CDR1 MNHEY and CDR2 SVGEGT come from the germline V gene. V dropped 6 bases and J dropped 0; count of bases not matched to a gene: 11. CDR3 nucleotides: TGTGCCAGCAGCCAGGACCTAGCGGGAGCGTACTCCTACAATGAGCAGTTCTTC. It specifies CASSQDLAGAYSYNEQFF.

This clonotype was observed a handful of times. V and J are TRBV29-1 and TRBJ2-1; 8 bases map to TRBD2. CDR3 length: 19 residues. Unmatched junction bases numbered 16, after V lost 3 bases and J lost 0 bases. Per germline, CDR1 SQVTM and CDR2 ANQGSEA. The DNA of the CDR3 is TGCAGCGTTGATAAGGGACGGCGGGAGGTTCCTAGCTCCTACAATGAGCAGTTCTTC. This sequence encodes CSVDKGRREVPSSYNEQFF.

The V and J genes are TRBV7-6 and TRBJ1-2; tentative D call: TRBD1 (6 bases). In germline, CDR1 is SGHVS, CDR2 FNYEAQ. This CDR3 is built from 17 residues. The V gene lost 5 bases and the J gene lost 4 bases, with 23 bases spanning the gap. The CDR3 DNA reads as TGTGCCAGCAGCCAGGAGGGGGATGGGAAGGGGATCTATGGCTACACCTTC. Amino acids: CASSQEGDGKGIYGYTF. Drawing the rest from reference TRBV7-6 and TRBJ1-2, the complete variable domain is GAGVSQSPRYKVTKRGQDVALRCDPISGHVSLYWYRQALGQGPEFLTYFNYEAQQDKSGLPNDRFSAERPEGSISTLTIQRTEQRDSAMYRCASSQEGDGKGIYGYTFGSGTRLTVV.

This clonotype was observed many times. V usage is TRBV10-3 and J usage is TRBJ2-3; 10 positions agree with TRBD2. CDR3 length: 13 residues. V was pared by 7 bases and J by 6 bases, with 4 bases of the junction left unmatched. Germline V gene sequence: CDR1 ENHRY, CDR2 SYGVKD. The CDR3: CAITGTSEDTQYF. The CDR3 DNA reads TGTGCCATCACGGGGACTAGCGAGGATACGCAGTATTTT.

This clonotype was detected many times. The CDR3 spells CASSLPLTSGSMMQYF. Written as DNA, the CDR3 is TGCGCCAGCAGCTTACCTCTGACTAGCGGGAGTATGATGCAGTACTTC. V and J are TRBV5-1 and TRBJ2-7, with 12 bases that match TRBD2. V was clipped by 2 bases and J by 9 bases; unmatched bases: 12. Germline values: CDR1 SGHRS, CDR2 YFSETQ. CDR3 length: 16 residues.

This clonotype was detected a few times. The rearrangement joins TRBV29-1 to TRBJ2-5; 12 bases agree with TRBD2. J gave up 6 bases and V 6 bases, and 11 bases lay outside the gene matches. CDR3 length: 15 amino acids. Germline values: CDR1 SQVTM, CDR2 ANQGSEA. CDR3 sequence: CSVTSGRTSVKTQYF. The CDR3 coding sequence is TGCAGCGTGACTAGCGGGAGAACCTCCGTGAAGACCCAGTACTTC.

This clonotype occurred a few times. The rearrangement uses TRBV3-1 and TRBJ1-6; maybe TRBD1 (6 bases). This CDR3 has 14 amino acids. V was pared by 4 bases and J by 7 bases, with 11 bases between. The germline V gene has CDR1 LGHDT and CDR2 YNNKEL (reference sequence). CDR3 sequence: CASSPRGRNSPLHF. CDR3 coding DNA: TGTGCCAGCAGCCCCAGGGGCCGGAATTCACCCCTCCACTTT.

This clonotype was observed a few times. The chain carries TRBV19 and TRBJ1-5; weak D call: TRBD1 (5 bases). Between the trimmed V and J ends, which lost 3 bases and 4 bases, there was a span of 13 bases. The CDR3 runs to 15 residues. The germline gives CDR1 LNHDA, CDR2 SQIVND (reference sequence). The CDR3 DNA is TGTGCCAGTAGTATCGGGAGGGGAGGAAATCAGCCCCAGCATTTT. As protein: CASSIGRGGNQPQHF.

V and J are TRBV7-9 and TRBJ2-7; 9 bases are shared with TRBD2. The CDR3 length is 15 residues. Germline V gene data show CDR1 as SEHNR and CDR2 as FQNEAQ (reference sequence). V shed 5 bases and J 1 base; nucleotides not matched to a gene: 6. This CDR3 reads CASSLTSGHSYEQYF. CDR3 sequence (DNA): TGTGCCAGCAGCCTGACTAGCGGTCATTCCTACGAGCAGTACTTC.

This clonotype showed up just a few times. CDR3 residues: CASSLPKETQYF. Here the CDR3 DNA reads TGCGCCAGCAGCCTTCCGAAAGAGACCCAGTACTTC. The gene calls are TRBV4-1 and TRBJ2-5; no clear D. The CDR3 sequence is 12 residues long. Germline CDR1 and CDR2: MGHRA and YSYEKL. Trimming left V 4 bases short and J 3 bases short, with 6 bases between.

The rearrangement links TRBV20-1 to TRBJ1-3; D perhaps matches TRBD1 (6 bases). The CDR3 has 13 residues. V lost 7 bases, J lost 1 base, and 11 bases lay in between. CDR1 is DFQATT and CDR2 is SNEGSKA in the germline V gene (reference sequence). CDR3 in amino acids: CSGSQGSGNTIYF. In nucleotides, the CDR3 is TGCAGTGGCTCACAGGGATCTGGAAACACCATATATTTT.

This clonotype was recorded many times. The chain links TRBV20-1 to TRBJ2-7, with D unresolved. The germline V gene encodes CDR1 DFQATT and CDR2 SNEGSKA (reference sequence). The germline V and J ends were trimmed by 2 bases and 2 bases, with 4 bases remaining between them. This CDR3 has 11 residues. The CDR3 here is CSARTTYEQYF. As DNA, the CDR3 is TGCAGTGCTAGAACAACCTACGAGCAGTACTTC.

This clonotype was observed a handful of times. The chain uses TRBV4-2 and TRBJ2-3; 8 bases are shared with TRBD1. Germline loops: CDR1 LGHNA, CDR2 YNFKEQ. J lost 0 bases, V lost 0 bases, and 8 bases had no gene match. The CDR3 has 18 residues. The CDR3: CASSQDGGTGPSTDTQYF. The CDR3, as DNA: TGTGCCAGCAGCCAAGATGGGGGGACAGGCCCTAGCACAGATACGCAGTATTTT.

The CDR3 sequence: CASSFRDGQPQHF. The CDR3 DNA reads TGTGCCAGCAGCTTCAGGGACGGGCAGCCCCAGCATTTT. The rearrangement joins TRBV5-4 to TRBJ1-5, with D maybe TRBD1 (5 bases). This CDR3 is built from 13 residues. The germline V and J ends were trimmed by 2 bases and 7 bases, with 10 bases remaining between them. Germline CDR1 is SGHNT and CDR2 is YYREEE (reference sequence). The entire variable domain, with the rest obtained from reference TRBV5-4 and TRBJ1-5, is as follows: ETGVTQSPTHLIKTRGQQVTLRCSSQSGHNTVSWYQQALGQGPQFIFQYYREEENGRGNFPPRFSGLQFPNYSSELNVNALELDDSALYLCASSFRDGQPQHFGDGTRLSIL.

The V gene is TRBV7-2, the J gene TRBJ2-3; 8 nucleotides line up with TRBD2. The ends lost 2 bases at V and 4 bases at J; junction bases unmatched: 5. Germline CDR1 SGHTA, CDR2 FQGNSA. The CDR3 sequence is 15 residues long. This CDR3 is CASSLSVAGPDTQYF. CDR3 nucleotides: TGTGCCAGCAGCTTATCGGTAGCGGGGCCAGATACGCAGTATTTT.

This clonotype was recorded many times. This chain links TRBV4-1 with TRBJ2-7, with D possibly called TRBD1 or TRBD2 (5 bases each). This CDR3 is built from 17 residues. The germline V gene encodes CDR1 MGHRA and CDR2 YSYEKL. The V end lost 1 base, the J end lost 4 bases, and 20 bases lay between the germline ends. The DNA for the CDR3 is TGCGCCAGCAGCCAAGGTGAGGGGATAGCAGGAAGGTACGAGCAGTACTTC. Its translation: CASSQGEGIAGRYEQYF.

This clonotype has a handful of counts. The chain carries TRBV12-3 or TRBV12-4 and TRBJ1-1; perhaps TRBD1 as D (6 bases). Trimming shortened V by 8 bases and J by 4 bases, and 14 bases separated the two germline ends. The CDR3 is 13 residues long. In DNA form, the CDR3 reads TGTGCCAGCGTTAGGGGAGGGGGCACTGAAGCTTTCTTT. It translates to CASVRGGGTEAFF.

V gene TRBV15 combines with J gene TRBJ1-5; TRBD1 is a possible D gene (5 bases). Trimming left V 8 bases short and J 4 bases short, with 24 bases between. Germline assignment: CDR1 LNHNV and CDR2 YYDKDF (reference sequence). This CDR3 is built from 17 residues. The CDR3 bases are TGTGCCACCGCGGTTCGAGGGGCGGCCGGCATAAATCAGCCCCAGCATTTT. It specifies CATAVRGAAGINQPQHF.

This clonotype was detected only a few times. The chain joins TRBV15 to TRBJ1-1; 8 bases align to TRBD1. V shed 6 bases and J 7 bases; nucleotides not matched to a gene: 13. Germline V gene lookup returns CDR1 LNHNV and CDR2 YYDKDF (reference sequence). The CDR3 has 15 residues. CDR3 bases: TGTGCCACCAGGCTCGCGACAGGGGCTATGAGTGAAGCTTTCTTT. Translation: CATRLATGAMSEAFF.

The rearrangement joins TRBV2 to TRBJ2-1; 12 bases match TRBD2. The V gene's germline CDR1 is SNHLY and CDR2 FYNNEI. CDR3 length: 16 residues. V lost 6 bases and J lost 2; bases outside the gene matches: 5. The CDR3 protein is CASSRRLAGAYNEQFF. CDR3 DNA sequence: TGTGCCAGCAGCCGGCGACTAGCGGGGGCCTACAATGAGCAGTTCTTC.

The chain carries TRBV12-3 or TRBV12-4 and TRBJ1-6; maybe TRBD1 (5 bases). V shed 6 bases and J shed 7 bases, with 13 bases lying between them. The CDR3 runs to 14 residues. The CDR3: CASRWTRQNSPLHF. CDR3 DNA sequence: TGTGCCAGCAGGTGGACAAGGCAAAATTCACCCCTCCACTTT.

The V call is TRBV19, the J call TRBJ2-2; TRBD2 matches 11 bases. CDR1 and CDR2 (germline): LNHDA, SQIVND (reference sequence). The junction had 9 bases not matched to a gene; V was cut back by 3 bases and J by 6 bases. The CDR3 sequence is 17 residues long. CDR3 loop: CASSIKSPSGRPGELFF. In DNA, the CDR3 is TGTGCCAGTAGTATCAAGAGTCCTAGCGGGAGGCCCGGGGAGCTGTTTTTT.

This clonotype turned up a few times. The J gene is TRBJ2-1, the V gene TRBV4-3, with D possibly TRBD1 on 5 matching bases. Germline assignment: CDR1 LGHNA and CDR2 YSLEER. Between the trimmed V and J ends, which lost 0 bases and 7 bases, there was a span of 10 bases. This CDR3 is built from 14 residues. Here the CDR3 DNA reads TGCGCCAGCAGCCAAGAAAGGGGCCGGAATGAGCAGTTCTTC. Encoded protein: CASSQERGRNEQFF.

The chain uses TRBV27 and TRBJ1-2, with 9 positions matching TRBD1. V was pared by 3 bases and J by 7 bases, with 6 bases of the junction left unmatched. CDR1 and CDR2 (germline): MNHEY, SMNVEV (reference sequence). There are 14 residues in the CDR3. Here the CDR3 reads CASSFGTGFAGYTF. CDR3 nucleotides: TGTGCCAGCAGTTTCGGGACAGGGTTCGCTGGCTACACCTTC.

This clonotype was observed a few times. The V gene is TRBV20-1, the J gene TRBJ1-2; 7 bases line up with TRBD1. The CDR3 is made up of 13 amino acids. Losses at the gene ends were 1 base for V and 8 bases for J; bases not matched to a gene: 7. Germline V CDR1 and CDR2: DFQATT, SNEGSKA (reference sequence). This chain's CDR3 is CSARGDSGVGYTF. In nucleotides, the CDR3 is TGCAGTGCTAGAGGGGACAGTGGGGTCGGCTACACCTTC.